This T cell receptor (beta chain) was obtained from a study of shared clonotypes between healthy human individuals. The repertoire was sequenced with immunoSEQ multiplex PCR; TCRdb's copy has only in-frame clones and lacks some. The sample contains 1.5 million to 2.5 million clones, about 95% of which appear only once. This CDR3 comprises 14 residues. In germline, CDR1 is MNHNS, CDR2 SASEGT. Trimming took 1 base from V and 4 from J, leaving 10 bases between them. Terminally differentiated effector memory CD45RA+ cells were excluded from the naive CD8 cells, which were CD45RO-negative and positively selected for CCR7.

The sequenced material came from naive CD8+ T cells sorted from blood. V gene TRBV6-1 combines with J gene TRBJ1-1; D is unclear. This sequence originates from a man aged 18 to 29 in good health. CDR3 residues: CASSEERGFTEAFF. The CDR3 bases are TGTGCCAGCAGTGAAGAGAGAGGGTTCACTGAAGCTTTCTTT.